This TCR beta chain stems from a study of T cell repertoires in cytomegalovirus infection. About the research overall: Signatures in public TCR beta sequences pointed to both CMV infection and matching HLA type. Whole-study findings and limits: Pooled public TCR beta family frequency picked out CMV carriers with the relevant HLA.

Each CDR3 protein gets one entry after TCRdb re-called the reads with MiXCR. The sample contains around 800,000 distinct CDR3 sequences, around a third of which appear only once. The V end was cut by 8 bases, the J end by 4 bases, with 11 bases between. Looked up from germline, CDR1 is SEHNR and CDR2 is FQNEAQ (reference sequence). The CDR3 covers 12 residues. This clonotype was detected only a few times. As yet, its antigen is unknown. The sample in question was cultured CD8+ T cells from PBMCs, obtained from culture after CMV antigen stimulation. The sequence was obtained from a human donor in good health (CMV status not recorded). Some clones in this sample may be carry-over from other donors' samples. The chain carries TRBV7-9 and TRBJ2-5, with D hard to call. CDR3 loop: CASRLRGETQYF. DNA for the CDR3: TGTGCCAGCCGGCTCCGAGGAGAGACCCAGTACTTC.